This T cell receptor beta chain appears in the sequencing data of a study of T cells in Graves' hyperthyroidism and ophthalmopathy. Looking at the study overall: Specimen type is peripheral blood, collected at initial diagnosis prior to any treatment. Study-level points and caveats: Among clonotypes expanded in thyroid above 0.001, most were also found in blood.

TCR beta CDR3 sequences were amplified from RNA transcripts. With the HTBI primer set, the TCR CDR3 went through a first round of RT-PCR. TCRdb re-derived calls from the multiplex PCR reads in MiXCR, one entry per CDR3 protein. The sample includes about 600,000 distinct CDR3 sequences, about 16% of them seen just once. Patients with ophthalmopathy all had a Clinical Activity Score of at least 3, a NOSPECS grade of at least 4 and duration under 3 months. J was trimmed by 12 bases and V by 4 bases; bases with no gene match: 2. Germline V gives CDR1 SEHNR, CDR2 FQNEAQ (reference sequence). This CDR3 region has 12 residues. Comments on this clonotype: Its antigen is currently unknown.

The receptor was isolated from a woman aged 40 to 49 with Graves' ophthalmopathy. The sequenced sample consisted of blood. V usage is TRBV7-9 and J usage is TRBJ2-1; 11 nucleotides agree with TRBD2. The CDR3 loop is CASSSTSGTQFF. The DNA for the CDR3 is TGTGCCAGCAGCTCGACTAGCGGGACGCAGTTCTTC.